This T cell receptor (beta chain) was sequenced for a study of T-cell reconstitution after alpha-beta-depleted transplantation in children. Study-wide points: Elevated TCRbeta diversity at day 60 was traced, in some patients, to surviving recipient T cells and thymic progenitors. Newly produced T cells mostly accounted for T-cell counts and diversity one year post-transplant. Expanded clones from the graft, numbering several hundred, reportedly supplied alpha-beta T cells about two months after transplant.

The TCRbeta library incorporated unique molecular identifiers. TCRdb re-analysed the PCR reads in MiXCR, keeping a single row per CDR3 protein. The table shows 750,000 to 950,000 distinct CDR3 sequences, with less than 20% occurring only once. This clonotype was picked up a small number of times. The antigen remains undetermined. The starting material was PBMCs, mostly from graft donor cells, obtained 360 days after TCRalphabeta/CD19-depleted stem cell transplant. This TCR was sampled from a male patient younger than 18 who had a stem cell transplant for acute lymphoblastic leukemia, so the T cells may come from the graft donor.

As DNA, the CDR3 is TGTGCCAGCAGCCAATCGGGACACCTTCGCTCCGAGCAGTACTTC. Protein product: CASSQSGHLRSEQYF. The rearrangement links TRBV14 to TRBJ2-7; D possibly corresponds to TRBD1 (6 bases). The CDR3 has 15 residues. V was clipped by 2 bases and J by 6 bases, with 17 bases between them. Per the germline V gene, CDR1 is SGHDN and CDR2 is FVKESK.